Detailed here is one T cell receptor (beta chain). Its antigen is currently unknown. The sample is drawn from a study of lymphopenia after photon versus proton radiotherapy. Study-wide findings and caveats: After lymphocyte nadir, photon-treated repertoires showed oligoclonal expansion, especially CD8+ Temra.

TCRdb keeps only in-frame clones here, not all; method: immunoSEQ multiplex PCR. The profile shows about 70,000 clones, about 90% of them singletons. Trimming shortened V by 1 base and J by 5 bases, and 11 bases separated the two germline ends. Germline assignment: CDR1 MGHDK and CDR2 SYGVNS. CDR3 length: 15 amino acids. V and J are TRBV25-1 and TRBJ1-4; unclear D gene. The sequencing here drew on peripheral blood, taken from a patient treated with photon-based radiotherapy. This clonotype originated in a woman in her forties with cholangiocarcinoma. The CDR3 reads CASSESGSLNEKLFF. DNA for the CDR3: TGTGCCAGCAGTGAATCGGGCAGCCTCAATGAAAAACTGTTTTTT.